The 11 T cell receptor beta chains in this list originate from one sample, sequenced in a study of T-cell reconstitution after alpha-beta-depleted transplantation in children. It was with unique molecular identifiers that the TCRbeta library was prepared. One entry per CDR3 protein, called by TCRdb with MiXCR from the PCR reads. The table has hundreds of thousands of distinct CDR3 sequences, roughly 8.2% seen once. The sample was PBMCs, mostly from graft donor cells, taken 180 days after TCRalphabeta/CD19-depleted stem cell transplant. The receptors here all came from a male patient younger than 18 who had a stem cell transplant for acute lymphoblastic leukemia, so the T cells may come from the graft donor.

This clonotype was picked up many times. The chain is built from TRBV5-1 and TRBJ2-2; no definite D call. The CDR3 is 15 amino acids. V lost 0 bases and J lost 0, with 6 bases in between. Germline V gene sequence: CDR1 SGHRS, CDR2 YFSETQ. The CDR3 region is CASSLEFANTGELFF. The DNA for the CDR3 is TGCGCCAGCAGCTTGGAATTTGCGAACACCGGGGAGCTGTTTTTT.

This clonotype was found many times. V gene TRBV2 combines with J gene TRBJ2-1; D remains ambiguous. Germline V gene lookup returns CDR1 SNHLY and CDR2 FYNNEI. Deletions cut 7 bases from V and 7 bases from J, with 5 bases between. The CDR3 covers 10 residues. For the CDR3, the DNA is TGTGCCAGCATACGGAATGAGCAGTTCTTC. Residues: CASIRNEQFF.

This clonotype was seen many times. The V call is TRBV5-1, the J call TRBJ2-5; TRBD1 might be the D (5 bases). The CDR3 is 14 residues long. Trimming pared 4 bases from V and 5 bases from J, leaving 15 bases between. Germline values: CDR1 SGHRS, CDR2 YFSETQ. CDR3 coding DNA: TGCGCCAGCAGCCTCCGCAGGGCTGGGGAGACCCAGTACTTC. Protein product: CASSLRRAGETQYF.

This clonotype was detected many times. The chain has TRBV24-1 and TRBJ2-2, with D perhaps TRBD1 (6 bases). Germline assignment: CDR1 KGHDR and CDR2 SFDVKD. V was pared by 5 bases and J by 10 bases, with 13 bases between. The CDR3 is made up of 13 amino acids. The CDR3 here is CATSATTGLELFF. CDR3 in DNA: TGTGCCACCAGTGCGACCACAGGGTTGGAGCTGTTTTTT.

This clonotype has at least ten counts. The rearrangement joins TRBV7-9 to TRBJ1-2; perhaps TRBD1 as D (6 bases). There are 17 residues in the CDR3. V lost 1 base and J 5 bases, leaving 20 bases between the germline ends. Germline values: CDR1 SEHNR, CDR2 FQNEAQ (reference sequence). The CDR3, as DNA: TGTGCCAGCAGCTTAGTGGACTCGGGCAGGGGTCCATATGGCTACACCTTC. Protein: CASSLVDSGRGPYGYTF. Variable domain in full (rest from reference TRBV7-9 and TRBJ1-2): DTGVSQNPRHKITKRGQNVTFRCDPISEHNRLYWYRQTLGQGPEFLTYFQNEAQLEKSRLLSDRFSAERPKGSFSTLEIQRTEQGDSAMYLCASSLVDSGRGPYGYTFGSGTRLTVV.

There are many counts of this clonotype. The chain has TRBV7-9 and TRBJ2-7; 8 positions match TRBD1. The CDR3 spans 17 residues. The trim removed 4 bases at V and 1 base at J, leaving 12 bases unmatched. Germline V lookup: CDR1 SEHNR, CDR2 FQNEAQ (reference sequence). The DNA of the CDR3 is TGTGCCAGCAGCTGGGAAACCGGGACAGGTTATTCCTACGAGCAGTACTTC. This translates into CASSWETGTGYSYEQYF. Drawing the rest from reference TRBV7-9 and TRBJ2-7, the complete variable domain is DTGVSQNPRHKITKRGQNVTFRCDPISEHNRLYWYRQTLGQGPEFLTYFQNEAQLEKSRLLSDRFSAERPKGSFSTLEIQRTEQGDSAMYLCASSWETGTGYSYEQYFGPGTRLTVT.

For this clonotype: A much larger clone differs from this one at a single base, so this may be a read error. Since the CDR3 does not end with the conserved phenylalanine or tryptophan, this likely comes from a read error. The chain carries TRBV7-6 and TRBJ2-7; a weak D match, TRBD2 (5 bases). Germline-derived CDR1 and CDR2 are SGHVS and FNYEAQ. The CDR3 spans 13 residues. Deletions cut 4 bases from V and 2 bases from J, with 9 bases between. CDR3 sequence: CASSSGLTYEQYL. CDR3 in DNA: TGTGCCAGCAGCTCGGGATTAACCTACGAGCAGTACCTC.

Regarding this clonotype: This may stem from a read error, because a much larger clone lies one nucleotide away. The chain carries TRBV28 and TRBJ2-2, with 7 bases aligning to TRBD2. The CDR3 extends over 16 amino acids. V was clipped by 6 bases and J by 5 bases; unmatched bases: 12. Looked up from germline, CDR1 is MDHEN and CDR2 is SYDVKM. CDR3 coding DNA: TGTGCCAGCAGGCACCGCGGGAGTTCGAGAACCGGGGAGCTGTTTTTT. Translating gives CASRHRGSSRTGELFF. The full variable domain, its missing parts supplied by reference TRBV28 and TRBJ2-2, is DVKVTQSSRYLVKRTGEKVFLECVQDMDHENMFWYRQDPGLGLRLIYFSYDVKMKEKGDIPEGYSVSREKKERFSLILESASTNQTSMYLCASRHRGSSRTGELFFGEGSRLTVL.

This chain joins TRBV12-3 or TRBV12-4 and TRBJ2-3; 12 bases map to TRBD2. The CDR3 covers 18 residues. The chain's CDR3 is CTFSLSSGGARSTDTQYF. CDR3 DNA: TGTACCTTCAGTTTGTCTAGCGGGGGGGCCCGTAGCACAGATACGCAGTATTTT.

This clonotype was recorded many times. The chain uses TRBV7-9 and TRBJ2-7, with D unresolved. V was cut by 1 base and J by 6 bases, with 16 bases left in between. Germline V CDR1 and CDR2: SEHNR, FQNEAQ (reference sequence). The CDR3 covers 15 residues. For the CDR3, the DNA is TGTGCCAGCAGCTTAGTTGTGGATGGCGGACCCGAGCAGTACTTC. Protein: CASSLVVDGGPEQYF.

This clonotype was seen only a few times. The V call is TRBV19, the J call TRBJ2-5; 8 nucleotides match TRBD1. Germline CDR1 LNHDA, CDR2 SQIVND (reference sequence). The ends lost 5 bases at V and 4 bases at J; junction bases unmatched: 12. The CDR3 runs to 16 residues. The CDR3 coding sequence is TGTGCCAGTAGTTCTTTACGGACAGGGAGGAGAGAGACCCAGTACTTC. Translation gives CASSSLRTGRRETQYF. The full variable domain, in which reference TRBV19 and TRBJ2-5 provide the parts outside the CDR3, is DGGITQSPKYLFRKEGQNVTLSCEQNLNHDAMYWYRQDPGQGLRLIYYSQIVNDFQKGDIAEGYSVSREKKESFPLTVTSAQKNPTAFYLCASSSLRTGRRETQYFGPGTRLLVL.